These 5 T cell receptor beta chains came from one sample sequenced in a study of T cell responses to AZD1222 COVID-19 vaccine. Generated by immunoSEQ multiplex PCR, the TCRdb table keeps only in-frame clones and is missing some. The data hold 90,000 to 150,000 clones, with approximately 85% observed a single time. The sequencing used peripheral blood, collected on day 0 of AZD1222 vaccination. These receptors originate from an adult in good health.

The V and J genes are TRBV5-4 and TRBJ2-6; a weak D match, TRBD1 (6 bases). This CDR3 has 18 residues. The V end lost 4 bases, the J end lost 1 base, and 18 bases lay between the germline ends. Germline V gene lookup returns CDR1 SGHNT and CDR2 YYREEE (reference sequence). The CDR3 reads CASSTGQSGASGANVLTF. The CDR3 DNA reads as TGTGCCAGCAGCACCGGACAGAGTGGGGCTTCTGGGGCCAACGTCCTGACTTTC.

V usage is TRBV19 and J usage is TRBJ1-1, with a tentative D call TRBD1 (6 bases). The CDR3 extends over 16 amino acids. Trimming removed 1 base from V and 7 bases from J, with 19 bases in between. The germline CDR1 and CDR2 sequences are LNHDA and SQIVND (reference sequence). The chain's CDR3 is CASSIGKWTALYEAFF. As DNA, the CDR3 is TGTGCCAGTAGTATAGGGAAATGGACAGCGTTATATGAAGCTTTCTTT.

CDR3 nucleotides: TGTGCCAGCAGAAGACAGGGTGGGGGAGATTCACCCCTCCACTTT. Amino acids: CASRRQGGGDSPLHF. This sequence joins TRBV6-5 and TRBJ1-6; the match to TRBD1 covers 7 bases. Trimming at V came to 6 bases and at J to 8 bases, leaving 10 bases not matched to a gene. Per the germline V gene, CDR1 is MNHEY and CDR2 is SVGAGI. CDR3 length equals 15 residues.

V and J are TRBV7-9 and TRBJ2-5; D gene ambiguous. Germline V lookup: CDR1 SEHNR, CDR2 FQNEAQ (reference sequence). V lost 5 bases and J lost 0, with 7 bases in between. The CDR3 is 13 residues long. CDR3 nucleotide sequence: TGTGCCAGCAGCACCAAGTACCAAGAGACCCAGTACTTC. Translation gives CASSTKYQETQYF.

The chain employs TRBV7-8 and TRBJ1-5; 7 nucleotides line up with TRBD1. Germline V gives CDR1 SGHVS, CDR2 FQNEAQ. CDR3 length: 14 amino acids. The ends lost 5 bases at V and 7 bases at J; junction bases unmatched: 8. The CDR3 nucleotides read TGTGCCAGCAGCGGGGGGGACAGAGGCCAGCCCCAGCATTTT. Its translation: CASSGGDRGQPQHF.